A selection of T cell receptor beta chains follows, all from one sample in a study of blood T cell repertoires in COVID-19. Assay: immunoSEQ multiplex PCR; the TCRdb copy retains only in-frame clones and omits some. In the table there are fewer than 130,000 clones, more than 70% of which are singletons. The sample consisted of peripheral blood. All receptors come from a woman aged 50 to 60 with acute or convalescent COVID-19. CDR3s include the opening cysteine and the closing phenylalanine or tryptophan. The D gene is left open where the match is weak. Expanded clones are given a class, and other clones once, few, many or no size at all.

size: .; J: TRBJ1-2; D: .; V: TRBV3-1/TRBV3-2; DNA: TGTGCCAGCAGCCAAGGGACAGCGTACTATGGCTACACCTTC; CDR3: CASSQGTAYYGYTF
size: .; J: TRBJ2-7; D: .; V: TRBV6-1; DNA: TGTGCCAGCAGTGATATCTACGAGCAGTACTTC; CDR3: CASSDIYEQYF
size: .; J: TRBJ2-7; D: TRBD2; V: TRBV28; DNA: TGTGCCAGCAGTTTGTGGGGACTAGCGGGAGGCGAGCAGTACTTC; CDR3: CASSLWGLAGGEQYF
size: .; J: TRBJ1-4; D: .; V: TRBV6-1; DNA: TGTGCCAGCAGTGATTGGGGGGGAGCTAATGAAAAACTGTTTTTT; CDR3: CASSDWGGANEKLFF
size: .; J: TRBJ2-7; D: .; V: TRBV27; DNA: TGTGCCAGCACCTGGACAGTGGGTAGGAGATACGAGCAGTACTTC; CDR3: CASTWTVGRRYEQYF
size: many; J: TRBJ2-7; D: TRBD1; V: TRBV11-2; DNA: TGTGCCAGCAGCTTTTGGACAGGGGACGAGCAGTACTTC; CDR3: CASSFWTGDEQYF
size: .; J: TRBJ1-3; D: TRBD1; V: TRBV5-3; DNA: TGTGCCCTCGGACAGGTTCTACACCATCGAAACACCATATATTTT; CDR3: CALGQVLHHRNTIYF
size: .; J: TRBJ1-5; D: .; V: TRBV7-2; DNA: TGTGCCAGCAGCGAGAGGGCAGGCGGCAATCAGCCCCAGCATTTT; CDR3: CASSERAGGNQPQHF
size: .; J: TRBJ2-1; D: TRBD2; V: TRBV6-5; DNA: TGTGCCAGCAGAACTACTAGCGGGAGTGTTTTGTTCTTC; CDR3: CASRTTSGSVLFF
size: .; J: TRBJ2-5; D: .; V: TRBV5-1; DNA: TGCGCCAGCAGCCCCGCCACGGGGGTGGAGACCCAGTACTTC; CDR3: CASSPATGVETQYF
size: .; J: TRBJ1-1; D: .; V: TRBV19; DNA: TGTGCCAGTAGATCTGGGCGCAATCTTAACACTGAAGCTTTCTTT; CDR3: CASRSGRNLNTEAFF
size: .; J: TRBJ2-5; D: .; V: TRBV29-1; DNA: TGCAGCGTTGAACTACAGGTTCAAGAGACCCAGTACTTC; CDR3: CSVELQVQETQYF
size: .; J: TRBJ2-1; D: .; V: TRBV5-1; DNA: TGCGCCAGCAGCTTAGGGCCTATCGGGACTCCTTCCGGTGAGCAGTTCTTC; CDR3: CASSLGPIGTPSGEQFF
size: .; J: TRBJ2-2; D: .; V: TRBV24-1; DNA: TGTGCCACCAGTGATTCGACTTTCTTGAACACCGGGGAGCTGTTTTTT; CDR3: CATSDSTFLNTGELFF
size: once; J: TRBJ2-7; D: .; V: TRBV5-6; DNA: TGTGCCAGCAGCTTGGATCTGCGGCTAATCGAGCAGTACTTC; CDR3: CASSLDLRLIEQYF
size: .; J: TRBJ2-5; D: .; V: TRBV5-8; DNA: TGTGCCAGCAGCTATGCCAGGGTTTTGGAGACCCAGTACTTC; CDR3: CASSYARVLETQYF
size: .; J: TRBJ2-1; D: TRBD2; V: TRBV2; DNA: TGTGCCAGCAGTCCCCCTTCGGGACTAGGCTACAATGAGCAGTTCTTC; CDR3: CASSPPSGLGYNEQFF
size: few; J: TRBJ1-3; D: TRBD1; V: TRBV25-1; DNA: TGTGCCAGCAGTGGACAGGGAAAACAAAGCTCTGGAAACACCATATATTTT; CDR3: CASSGQGKQSSGNTIYF
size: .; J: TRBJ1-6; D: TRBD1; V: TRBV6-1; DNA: TGTGCCAGCAGTGAAGTCGGTGGACAGGGCCAATCCTATAATTCACCCCTCCACTTT; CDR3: CASSEVGGQGQSYNSPLHF
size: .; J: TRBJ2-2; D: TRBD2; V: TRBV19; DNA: TGTGCCAGTAGTATACGGGAGGGGCTAGTGCTGTTTTTT; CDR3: CASSIREGLVLFF
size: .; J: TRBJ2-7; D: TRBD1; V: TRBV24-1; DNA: TGTGCCACCAGTGACCCTGGGACAGGGAATATCCACGAGCAGTACTTC; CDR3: CATSDPGTGNIHEQYF
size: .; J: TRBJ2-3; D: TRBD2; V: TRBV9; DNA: TGTGCCAGCAGCGTAGTGGGTAGCGGGAGTAGCAATACGCAGTATTTT; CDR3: CASSVVGSGSSNTQYF
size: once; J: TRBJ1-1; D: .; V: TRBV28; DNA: TGTGCCAGCCGAACAAACGAAAGGGGTCTTACGACTGAAGCTTTCTTT; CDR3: CASRTNERGLTTEAFF
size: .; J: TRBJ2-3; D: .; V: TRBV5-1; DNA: TGCGCCAGCAGCCGAACCTGGGACAACCCTAGCACAGATACGCAGTATTTT; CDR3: CASSRTWDNPSTDTQYF
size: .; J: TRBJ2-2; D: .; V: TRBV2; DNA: TGTGCCAGCAACCCCGGTGGGGGGAGGAAGACCGGGGAGCTGTTTTTT; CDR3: CASNPGGGRKTGELFF
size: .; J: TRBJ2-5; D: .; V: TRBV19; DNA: TGTGCCAGTAGTATAGGCGGAGTGGTGCCAGAGACCCAGTACTTC; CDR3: CASSIGGVVPETQYF
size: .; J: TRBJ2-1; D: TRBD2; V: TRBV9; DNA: TGTGCCAGCAGCGTAGCCCCGGGAGGGGACAATGAGCAGTTCTTC; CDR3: CASSVAPGGDNEQFF
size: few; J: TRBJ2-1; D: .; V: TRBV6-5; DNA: TGTGCCAGCAAAGTTCGGGATGAGCAGTTCTTC; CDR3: CASKVRDEQFF
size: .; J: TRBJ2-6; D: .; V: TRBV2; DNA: TGTGCCAGCTGGTACGGCTCTGGGGCCAACGTCCTGACTTTC; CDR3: CASWYGSGANVLTF
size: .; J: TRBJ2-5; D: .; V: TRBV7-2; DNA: TGTGCCAGCGCCCGACAGGCGTACACCCAAGAGACCCAGTACTTC; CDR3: CASARQAYTQETQYF
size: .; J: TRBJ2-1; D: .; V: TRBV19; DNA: TGTGCCAGTAGTGATGCGGGACGACGTAATGAGCAGTTCTTC; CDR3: CASSDAGRRNEQFF
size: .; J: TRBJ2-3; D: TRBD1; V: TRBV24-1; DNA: TGTGCCACCAGTGCTTCCGGGACAGGGTGGTCAGATACGCAGTATTTT; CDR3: CATSASGTGWSDTQYF
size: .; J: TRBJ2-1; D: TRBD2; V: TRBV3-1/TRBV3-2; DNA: TGTGCCAGCAGCCTTAGCGGGTCCGCCTACAATGAGCAGTTCTTC; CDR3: CASSLSGSAYNEQFF
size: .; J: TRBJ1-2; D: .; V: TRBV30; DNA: TGTGCCTGGAGTGGGACAGACCACTATGGCTACACCTTC; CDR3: CAWSGTDHYGYTF
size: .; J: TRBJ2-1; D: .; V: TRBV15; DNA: TGTGCCACCAGCAGAGGCCTCCGGGATCTACGTTACAATGAGCAGTTCTTC; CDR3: CATSRGLRDLRYNEQFF
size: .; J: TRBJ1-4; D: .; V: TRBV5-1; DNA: TGCGCCAGCAGCTTGGCAACTACGACAGGAAGTAATGAAAAACTGTTTTTT; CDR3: CASSLATTTGSNEKLFF
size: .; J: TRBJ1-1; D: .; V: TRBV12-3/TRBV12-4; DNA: TGTGCCAGCAGTTCCCCTCACACTGAAGCTTTCTTT; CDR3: CASSSPHTEAFF
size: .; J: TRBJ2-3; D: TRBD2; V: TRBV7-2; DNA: TGTGCCAGCAGAAAAGAGGCTAGCGGCCCCACAGATACGCAGTATTTT; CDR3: CASRKEASGPTDTQYF
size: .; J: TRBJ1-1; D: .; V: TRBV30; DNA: TGTGCCTGGAGTTTATCGGGTGCCACTGAAGCTTTCTTT; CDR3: CAWSLSGATEAFF
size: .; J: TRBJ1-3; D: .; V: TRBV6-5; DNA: TGTGCCAGCAGCCTCGGAAGCGAAAACACCATATATTTT; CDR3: CASSLGSENTIYF
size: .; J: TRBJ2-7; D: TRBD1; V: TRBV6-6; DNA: TGTGCCAGCAACACAGGGGTCTCCTACGAGCAGTACTTC; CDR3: CASNTGVSYEQYF
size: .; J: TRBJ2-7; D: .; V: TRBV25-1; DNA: TGTGCCAGCAGTGACCACAGGGTTTACGAGCAGTACTTC; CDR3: CASSDHRVYEQYF
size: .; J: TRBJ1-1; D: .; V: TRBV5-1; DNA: TGCGCCAGCAGCTTGGTACCCGGACAGATGAACACTGAAGCTTTCTTT; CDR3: CASSLVPGQMNTEAFF
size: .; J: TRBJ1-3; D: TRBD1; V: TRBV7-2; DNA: TGTGCCAGCAGCCCGACAGGGCAGCACGGAAACACCATATATTTT; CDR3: CASSPTGQHGNTIYF
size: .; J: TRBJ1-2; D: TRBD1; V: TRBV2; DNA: TGTGCCAGCACCAGAGCCGGACAGGAGATCTATGGCTACACCTTC; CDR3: CASTRAGQEIYGYTF
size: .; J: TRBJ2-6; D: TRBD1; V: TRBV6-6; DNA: TGTGCCAGCAGTCCAATATCAGGGGGCTCTGGGGCCAACGTCCTGACTTTC; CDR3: CASSPISGGSGANVLTF
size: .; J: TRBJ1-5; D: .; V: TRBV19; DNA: TGTGCCAGTAGTATTCCCGGGACATCTCCCCTCGCGCGGAGCAATCAGCCCCAGCATTTT; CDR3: CASSIPGTSPLARSNQPQHF
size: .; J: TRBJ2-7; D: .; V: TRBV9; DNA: TGTGCCAGCAGCGAGGGGGGAGGGTCCTACGAGCAGTACTTC; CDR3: CASSEGGGSYEQYF
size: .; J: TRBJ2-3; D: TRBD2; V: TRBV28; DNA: TGTGCCAGCAGTCTGGGACTAGCGACGACAGATACGCAGTATTTT; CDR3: CASSLGLATTDTQYF
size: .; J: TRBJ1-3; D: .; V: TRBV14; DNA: TGTGCCAGCAGCCAAGATTATGGCTTCTCTGGAAACACCATATATTTT; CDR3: CASSQDYGFSGNTIYF
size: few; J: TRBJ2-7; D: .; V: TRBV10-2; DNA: TGCGCCAGCCGGGGGAGCTCCTACGAGCAGTACTTC; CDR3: CASRGSSYEQYF
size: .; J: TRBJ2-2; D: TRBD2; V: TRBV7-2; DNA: TGTGCCACTAGCGGGAGGGCCACCGGGGAGCTGTTTTTT; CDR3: CATSGRATGELFF
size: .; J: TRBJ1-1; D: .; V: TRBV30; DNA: TGTGCCTGGGCCCAGACACAGAACACTGAAGCTTTCTTT; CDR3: CAWAQTQNTEAFF
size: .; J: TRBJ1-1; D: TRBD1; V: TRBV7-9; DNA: TGTGCCAGCAGCCTTGGACAGGGTACTGAAGCTTTCTTT; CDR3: CASSLGQGTEAFF
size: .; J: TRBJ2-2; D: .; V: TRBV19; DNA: TGTGCCAGTAGGGTGGCGGCGGAGTTGGGTAGCACCGGGGAGCTGTTTTTT; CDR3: CASRVAAELGSTGELFF
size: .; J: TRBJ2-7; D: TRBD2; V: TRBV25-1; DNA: TGTGCCAGCACCGGGACTAGCGGGAGTGGCCAGCAGTACTTC; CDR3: CASTGTSGSGQQYF
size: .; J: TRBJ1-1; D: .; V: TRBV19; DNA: TGTGCCAGTAGTTGGGCAGGGGATGCTGAAGCTTTCTTT; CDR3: CASSWAGDAEAFF